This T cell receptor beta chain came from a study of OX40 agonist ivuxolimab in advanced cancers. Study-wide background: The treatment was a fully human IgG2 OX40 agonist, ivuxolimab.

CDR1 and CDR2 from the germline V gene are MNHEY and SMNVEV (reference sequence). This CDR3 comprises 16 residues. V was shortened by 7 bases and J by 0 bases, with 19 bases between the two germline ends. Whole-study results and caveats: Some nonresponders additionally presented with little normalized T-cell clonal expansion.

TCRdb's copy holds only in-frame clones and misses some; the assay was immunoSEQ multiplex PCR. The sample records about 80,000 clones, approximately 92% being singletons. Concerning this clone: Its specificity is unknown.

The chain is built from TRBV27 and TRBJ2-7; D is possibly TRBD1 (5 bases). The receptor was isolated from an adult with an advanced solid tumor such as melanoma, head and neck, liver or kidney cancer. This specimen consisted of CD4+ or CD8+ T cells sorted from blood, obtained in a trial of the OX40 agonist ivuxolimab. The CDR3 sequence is CASKGLGAAGSYEQYF. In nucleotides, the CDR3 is TGTGCCAGCAAGGGTCTAGGGGCAGCCGGCTCCTACGAGCAGTACTTC.